Listed below are T cell receptor beta chains from one sample, sequenced in a study of early stage breast cancer tumors. This table comes from immunoSEQ multiplex PCR, and its TCRdb copy is limited to in-frame clones, with some not included. Among about 14,000 clones listed, approximately 84% were seen once. Sequenced: normal breast tissue next to the tumor. These receptor sequences come from a person aged 25-39 years with breast cancer. CDR3s include the opening cysteine and the closing phenylalanine or tryptophan. The D gene is left open where the match is weak. Clone size, where shown, is once, few, many, or a class for clones that have expanded.

>TRBV4-1|TRBD2|TRBJ2-1|once
CASSLGRLAGGDNEQFF
TGCGCCAGCAGCCTCGGGCGTCTAGCGGGAGGGGACAATGAGCAGTTCTTC
>TRBV6-4|TRBD2|TRBJ2-1|few
CASSGAGGGYNEQFF
TGTGCCAGCAGTGGCGCGGGAGGGGGTTACAATGAGCAGTTCTTC
>TRBV7-2|TRBD1|TRBJ2-7|once
CASSLGPGQTSYEQYF
TGTGCCAGCAGCTTAGGGCCGGGACAGACTTCCTACGAGCAGTACTTC
>TRBV30|-|TRBJ1-3|few
CAWSQGRGNTIYF
TGTGCCTGGAGTCAGGGGAGAGGAAACACCATATATTTT
>TRBV6-5|-|TRBJ1-1|-
CASSYNGPNTEAFF
TGTGCCAGCAGTTACAACGGACCTAACACTGAAGCTTTCTTT
>TRBV7-2|TRBD2|TRBJ2-3|once
CASSREVGDTQYF
TGTGCCAGCTCTCGGGAGGTTGGGGATACGCAGTATTTT
>TRBV5-4|-|TRBJ1-1|-
CASSLGGRNTEAFF
TGTGCCAGCAGCTTGGGAGGGAGGAACACTGAAGCTTTCTTT
>TRBV19|-|TRBJ1-1|-
CASSIVVQLNTEAFF
TGTGCCAGTAGTATAGTGGTACAGTTGAACACTGAAGCTTTCTTT
>TRBV13|-|TRBJ2-2|-
CASSNSITANTGELFF
TGTGCCAGCAGCAACTCCATCACTGCGAACACCGGGGAGCTGTTTTTT
>TRBV19|TRBD1|TRBJ1-4|-
CASSINRGEKLFF
TGTGCCAGTAGTATAAACAGGGGCGAAAAACTGTTTTTT
>TRBV7-2|-|TRBJ2-3|-
CASSLQPSTDTQYF
TGTGCCAGCAGCTTACAGCCGAGCACAGATACGCAGTATTTT
>TRBV4-1|-|TRBJ1-6|-
CASSQEVMDSNSPLHF
TGCGCCAGCAGCCAAGAAGTTATGGACAGTAATTCACCCCTCCACTTT
>TRBV5-1|TRBD2|TRBJ2-3|-
CASSLAELAGVLTDTQYF
TGCGCCAGCAGCTTGGCCGAGCTAGCGGGAGTTTTGACAGATACGCAGTATTTT
>TRBV6-1|-|TRBJ2-7|-
CATTPGPPYEQYF
TGTGCCACTACTCCGGGACCACCTTATGAGCAGTACTTC
>TRBV6-5|-|TRBJ2-5|-
CASSDGGTQYF
TGTGCCAGCAGTGACGGGGGGACCCAGTACTTC
>TRBV30|-|TRBJ1-2|-
CALSPGYTF
TGTGCCCTAAGCCCAGGCTACACCTTC
>TRBV6-4|-|TRBJ1-1|-
CASSPGRVNTEAFF
TGTGCCAGCAGCCCAGGGAGGGTGAACACTGAAGCTTTCTTT
>TRBV27|TRBD1|TRBJ1-4|-
CASSSFSPGQANEKLFF
TGTGCCAGCAGTTCATTCTCACCGGGACAGGCAAATGAAAAACTGTTTTTT
>TRBV5-8|TRBD1|TRBJ2-7|-
CASSLLQGAWEQYF
TGTGCCAGCAGCTTGCTCCAGGGGGCATGGGAGCAGTACTTC
>TRBV10-1|-|TRBJ2-3|few
CASSDGGTSTDTQYF
TGCGCCAGCAGTGATGGGGGCACTAGCACAGATACGCAGTATTTT
>TRBV7-2|-|TRBJ2-7|-
CASSRGDAYEQYF
TGTGCCAGCAGCCGCGGGGACGCCTACGAGCAGTACTTC
>TRBV11-3|TRBD2|TRBJ2-7|-
CASSFPSGDYEQYF
TGTGCCAGCAGCTTCCCTAGCGGGGACTACGAGCAGTACTTC
>TRBV6-6|-|TRBJ2-7|-
CASSYVRTTYYEQYF
TGTGCCAGCAGTTACGTTCGGACGACTTACTACGAGCAGTACTTC
>TRBV12-5|TRBD2|TRBJ2-5|-
CASGLKASGLQETQYF
TGTGCTAGTGGTTTGAAGGCTAGCGGGCTCCAAGAGACCCAGTACTTC
>TRBV13|TRBD2|TRBJ2-1|-
CASSSPGLAGYNEQFF
TGTGCCAGCAGCTCGCCGGGACTAGCGGGATACAATGAGCAGTTCTTC
>TRBV30|-|TRBJ2-3|-
CAWTQRPTDTQYF
TGTGCCTGGACCCAGCGGCCCACAGATACGCAGTATTTT
>TRBV18|-|TRBJ1-5|-
CASSPPSGGLGQPQHF
TGTGCCAGCTCACCACCATCCGGTGGACTGGGTCAGCCCCAGCATTTT
>TRBV7-2|TRBD2|TRBJ2-7|few
CASSRPGGLYEQYF
TGTGCCAGCAGCCGTCCGGGGGGACTGTACGAGCAGTACTTC
>TRBV11-2|-|TRBJ2-7|-
CASSLSRLARLTYEQYF
TGTGCCAGCAGCTTATCCCGCCTAGCAAGGCTCACCTACGAGCAGTACTTC